These 13 T cell receptor beta chains were all obtained from the same sample, sequenced in a study of T cells after yellow fever vaccination. TCRdb fed the 5' RACE reads into MiXCR, producing one record per CDR3 protein. The sample yields 550,000 or so distinct CDR3 sequences, about 19% seen once. Material: PBMCs, obtained 15 days after the yellow fever booster vaccination. The receptors were sampled from a man aged 25-45 years who received the YFV17D yellow fever vaccine.

This chain links TRBV20-1 with TRBJ2-5; 11 bases line up with TRBD2. Germline V gene data show CDR1 as DFQATT and CDR2 as SNEGSKA (reference sequence). J lost 1 base, V lost 6 bases, and 7 bases had no gene match. The length of the CDR3 is 15 residues. This chain's CDR3 is CSASPLAGGQETQYF. Written as DNA, the CDR3 is TGCAGTGCCAGCCCCCTAGCGGGAGGCCAAGAGACCCAGTACTTC.

This clonotype was seen a few times. The gene calls are TRBV10-3 and TRBJ2-7; possible D gene TRBD1, 5 bases. Germline V lookup: CDR1 ENHRY, CDR2 SYGVKD. V dropped 5 bases and J dropped 2 bases, with 10 bases sitting between them. The CDR3 totals 13 residues. The DNA for the CDR3 is TGTGCCATCAGTCCCGACAGTCCCTACGAGCAGTACTTC. Its protein is CAISPDSPYEQYF.

This clonotype was recorded a few times. This chain uses TRBV4-3 with TRBJ2-3; D gene unclear. The germline CDR1 and CDR2 sequences are LGHNA and YSLEER. With 0 bases removed from V and 1 base from J, the gap between germline ends came to 14 bases. CDR3 length: 17 amino acids. As DNA, the CDR3 is TGCGCCAGCAGCCAAGATAGGTGGTCGTGGGGCACAGATACGCAGTATTTT. It encodes CASSQDRWSWGTDTQYF.

The chain links TRBV4-3 to TRBJ1-1; 7 bases fit TRBD1. V gave up 4 bases and J gave up 2 bases; unmatched junction bases: 13. The CDR3 sequence is 17 residues long. Germline V CDR1 and CDR2: LGHNA, YSLEER. CDR3 sequence: CASSPKTGTGANTEAFF. The CDR3 nucleotides are TGCGCCAGCAGCCCTAAAACCGGAACAGGGGCCAACACTGAAGCTTTCTTT.

J is TRBJ2-3 and V is TRBV20-1; 7 nucleotides match TRBD2. This CDR3 region has 13 residues. Losses at the gene ends were 3 bases for V and 4 bases for J; bases not matched to a gene: 4. CDR1 DFQATT and CDR2 SNEGSKA come from the germline V gene (reference sequence). CDR3 amino acids: CSASWEGPDTQYF. The DNA of the CDR3 is TGCAGTGCTAGTTGGGAGGGGCCAGATACGCAGTATTTT.

The table lists this clonotype with a few counts. This rearrangement joins TRBV6-2 or TRBV6-3 to TRBJ2-5; tentatively, D is TRBD1 (5 bases). This CDR3 has 18 amino acids. CDR1 and CDR2 (germline): MNHEY, SVGEGT. Trimming stripped 5 bases from V and 5 bases from J, with 27 bases between. CDR3 protein: CASSLTTSQGFLVETQYF. The CDR3 coding sequence is TGTGCCAGCAGTCTTACTACATCCCAGGGTTTCTTGGTGGAGACCCAGTACTTC.

This clonotype was observed a handful of times. The chain couples TRBV7-2 to TRBJ2-3, with TRBD2 as a possible D gene (5 bases). The V gene's germline CDR1 is SGHTA and CDR2 FQGNSA. The CDR3 covers 17 residues. The V end lost 11 bases, the J end lost 4 bases, and 28 bases lay between the germline ends. The CDR3 bases are TGTGCCCCATTGGGCGGGCCACAGAGGTCTCGGGCAGATACGCAGTATTTT. This sequence encodes CAPLGGPQRSRADTQYF.

The rearrangement joins TRBV24-1 to TRBJ2-1; D ambiguous. V lost 4 bases and J 9 bases, leaving 15 bases between the germline ends. The V gene's germline CDR1 is KGHDR and CDR2 SFDVKD. The CDR3 totals 14 residues. CDR3 coding DNA: TGTGCCACCAGTGACCCGGGTCACGGCTTTGAGCAGTTCTTC. Protein sequence: CATSDPGHGFEQFF.

This rearrangement joins TRBV20-1 to TRBJ2-1; 10 nucleotides align to TRBD2. The CDR3 runs 14 residues. Germline V gene lookup returns CDR1 DFQATT and CDR2 SNEGSKA (reference sequence). With V trimmed by 3 bases and J by 3 bases, 2 bases remained unmatched. CDR3 protein: CSASLAGDYNEQFF. In DNA, the CDR3 is TGCAGTGCTAGTCTAGCGGGAGACTACAATGAGCAGTTCTTC.

V usage is TRBV28 and J usage is TRBJ2-4; no clear D. Germline V gene lookup returns CDR1 MDHEN and CDR2 SYDVKM. V gave up 8 bases and J gave up 0 bases, with 5 bases separating them. The CDR3 spans 12 residues. The CDR3 reads CASCIAKNIQYF. CDR3 nucleotide sequence: TGTGCCAGCTGTATAGCCAAAAACATTCAGTACTTC.

The V gene is TRBV14, the J gene TRBJ2-3; 9 bases match TRBD2. The CDR3 has 18 amino acids. The V gene end was trimmed by 0 bases and the J gene end by 4 bases; junction bases not matched to a gene: 11. Per germline, CDR1 SGHDN and CDR2 FVKESK. The CDR3 region is CASSQDLVGSGSSDTQYF. CDR3 in DNA: TGTGCCAGCAGCCAAGATCTCGTCGGTAGCGGGAGCTCAGATACGCAGTATTTT.

The chain employs TRBV14 and TRBJ2-7; 8 bases fit TRBD1. With 5 bases clipped from V and 2 bases from J, the junction kept 8 bases outside the gene matches. This CDR3 has 15 amino acids. Germline lookup yields CDR1 SGHDN and CDR2 FVKESK. The CDR3 protein is CASSITTGATYEQYF. CDR3 nucleotide sequence: TGTGCCAGCAGCATTACGACAGGGGCGACCTACGAGCAGTACTTC.

This clonotype was observed once. The genes are TRBV28 and TRBJ2-1; TRBD2 matches at 11 bases. The CDR3 covers 15 residues. Germline loops: CDR1 MDHEN, CDR2 SYDVKM. The J segment lost 7 bases and the V segment lost 10 bases, leaving 12 bases of the junction unmatched. CDR3 sequence: CATITGTSGLNEQFF. The CDR3, as DNA: TGTGCCACCATAACCGGGACTAGCGGTCTGAATGAGCAGTTCTTC.